One and the same sample provided the 2 T cell receptor beta chains below, sequenced in a study of radiotherapy plus CTLA-4 blockade in lung cancer (dated by TCRdb to the late 2010s). The library was produced with the immunoSEQ multiplex PCR assay. Here the immuneACCESS table is served through TCRdb, limited to in-frame sequences with V and J called. Missing clones are a known gap in these copies; in checked studies unresolved V genes cover under half, and the rest lacks a known reason. The sample data list fewer than 100,000 clones, and around four fifths of these were observed just once. The ten largest account for under 0.85% of the sample. The sample in question was peripheral blood, obtained from a patient treated with radiotherapy plus ipilimumab. All receptors come from a human donor with non-small cell lung cancer who had stable disease on radiotherapy plus ipilimumab.

The V call is TRBV9, the J call TRBJ2-3; D is possibly TRBD2 (5 bases). Trimming took 1 base from V and 2 from J, leaving 11 bases between them. Germline CDR1 SGDLS, CDR2 YYNGEE. The CDR3 sequence is 15 residues long. The CDR3 DNA reads TGTGCCAGCAGCGTACGGGGATCAACCACAGATACGCAGTATTTT. It specifies CASSVRGSTTDTQYF.

The chain couples TRBV5-4 to TRBJ2-2; TRBD1 is a possible D gene (6 bases). The germline V and J ends were trimmed by 3 bases and 0 bases, with 9 bases remaining between them. The CDR3 is 15 amino acids. CDR1 is SGHNT and CDR2 is YYREEE in the germline V gene (reference sequence). The CDR3 nucleotides read TGTGCCAGCAGCTCCGGGACATCGAACACCGGGGAGCTGTTTTTT. This sequence encodes CASSSGTSNTGELFF.